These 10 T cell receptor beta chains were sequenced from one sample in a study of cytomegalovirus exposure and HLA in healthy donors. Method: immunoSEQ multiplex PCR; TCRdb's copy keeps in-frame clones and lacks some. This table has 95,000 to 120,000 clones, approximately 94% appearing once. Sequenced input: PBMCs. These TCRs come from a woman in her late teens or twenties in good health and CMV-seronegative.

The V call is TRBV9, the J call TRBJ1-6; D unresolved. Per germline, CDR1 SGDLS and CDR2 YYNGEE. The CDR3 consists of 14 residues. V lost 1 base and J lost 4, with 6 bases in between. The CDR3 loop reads CASSVSLYNSPLHF. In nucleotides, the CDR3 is TGTGCCAGCAGCGTATCCCTATATAATTCACCCCTCCACTTT.

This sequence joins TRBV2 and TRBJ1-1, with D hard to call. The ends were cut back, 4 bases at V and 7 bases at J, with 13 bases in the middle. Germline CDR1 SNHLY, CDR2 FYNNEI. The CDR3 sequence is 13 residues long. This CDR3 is CASSVYGENEAFF. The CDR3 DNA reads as TGTGCCAGCAGTGTTTACGGGGAGAATGAAGCTTTCTTT.

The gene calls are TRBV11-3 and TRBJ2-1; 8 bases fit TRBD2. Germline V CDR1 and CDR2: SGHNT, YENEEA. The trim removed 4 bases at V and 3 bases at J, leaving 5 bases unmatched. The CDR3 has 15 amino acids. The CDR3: CASSSTSGDYNEQFF. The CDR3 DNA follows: TGTGCCAGCAGCTCTACTAGCGGAGACTACAATGAGCAGTTCTTC.

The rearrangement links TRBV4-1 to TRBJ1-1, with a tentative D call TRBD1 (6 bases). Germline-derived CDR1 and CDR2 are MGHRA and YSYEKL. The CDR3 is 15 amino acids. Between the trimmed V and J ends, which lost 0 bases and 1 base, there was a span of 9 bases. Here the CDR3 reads CASSQEVGGNTEAFF. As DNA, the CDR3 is TGCGCCAGCAGCCAAGAGGTAGGGGGGAACACTGAAGCTTTCTTT.

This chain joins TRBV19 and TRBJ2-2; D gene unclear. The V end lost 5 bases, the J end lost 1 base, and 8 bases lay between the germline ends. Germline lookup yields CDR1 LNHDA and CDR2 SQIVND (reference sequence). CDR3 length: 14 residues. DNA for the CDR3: TGTGCCAGTAGTTCGACACTGAACACCGGGGAGCTGTTTTTT. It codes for CASSSTLNTGELFF.

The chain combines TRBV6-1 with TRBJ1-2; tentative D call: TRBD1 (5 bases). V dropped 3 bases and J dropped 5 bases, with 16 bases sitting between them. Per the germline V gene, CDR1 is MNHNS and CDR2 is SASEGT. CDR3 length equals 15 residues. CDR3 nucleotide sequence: TGTGCCAGCAGTGAGGGGCAGGGAATTTGGTATGGCTACACCTTC. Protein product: CASSEGQGIWYGYTF.

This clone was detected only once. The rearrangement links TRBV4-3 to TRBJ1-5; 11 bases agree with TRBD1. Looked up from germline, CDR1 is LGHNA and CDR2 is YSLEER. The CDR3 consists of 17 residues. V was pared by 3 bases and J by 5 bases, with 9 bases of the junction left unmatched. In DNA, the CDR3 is TGCGCCAGCAGCCATTGGACAGGGGGCAATGGGCATCAGCCCCAGCATTTT. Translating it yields CASSHWTGGNGHQPQHF.

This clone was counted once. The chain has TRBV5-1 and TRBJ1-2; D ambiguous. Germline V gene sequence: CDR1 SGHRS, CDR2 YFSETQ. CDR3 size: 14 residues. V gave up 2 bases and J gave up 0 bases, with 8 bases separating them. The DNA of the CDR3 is TGCGCCAGCAGCTTCCAGTCAACTAACTATGGCTACACCTTC. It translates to CASSFQSTNYGYTF.

CDR3 amino acids: CASSYSDRDKEQYF. Written as DNA, the CDR3 is TGTGCCAGCAGTTACTCGGACAGGGATAAGGAGCAGTACTTC. The chain joins TRBV6-5 to TRBJ2-7, with 8 bases aligning to TRBD1. J lost 7 bases, V lost 0 bases, and 5 bases had no gene match. The CDR3 is made up of 14 amino acids. Germline V gene data show CDR1 as MNHEY and CDR2 as SVGAGI.

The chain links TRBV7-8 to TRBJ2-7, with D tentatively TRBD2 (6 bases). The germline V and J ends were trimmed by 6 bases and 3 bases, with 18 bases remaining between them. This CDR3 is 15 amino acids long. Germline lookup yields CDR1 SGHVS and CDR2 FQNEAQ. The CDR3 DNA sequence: TGTGCCAGCAGTCCCCTGCGGGGACCGGACTACGAGCAGTACTTC. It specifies CASSPLRGPDYEQYF.